This TCR beta chain emerged from a study of blood T cell repertoires in COVID-19. In the study overall: Material from acute and convalescent COVID-19 was sourced from the United States, Italy and Spain.

Germline V gene data show CDR1 as SNHLY and CDR2 as FYNNEI. CDR3 length: 15 amino acids. Trimming cost V 5 bases and J 3 bases; bases outside gene matches: 5. Per the study methods: Reference gene primer amplification gave nucleated cell count estimates. This table comes from immunoSEQ multiplex PCR, and its TCRdb copy is limited to in-frame clones, with some not included. V and J calls plus clone size are reproduced from that table; the DNA served to infer D and trimming. Of over 55,000 clones in the sample, about 89% are singletons; the top ten hold roughly 8.5%. The TCR sequence derives from a man aged 50 or older with active COVID-19. The chain employs TRBV2 and TRBJ2-3; 10 bases map to TRBD2. Sequencing was carried out using peripheral blood. CDR3 in amino acids: CASSLAGEGTDTQYF. The CDR3 nucleotides read TGTGCCAGCAGTCTAGCGGGAGAAGGGACAGATACGCAGTATTTT.